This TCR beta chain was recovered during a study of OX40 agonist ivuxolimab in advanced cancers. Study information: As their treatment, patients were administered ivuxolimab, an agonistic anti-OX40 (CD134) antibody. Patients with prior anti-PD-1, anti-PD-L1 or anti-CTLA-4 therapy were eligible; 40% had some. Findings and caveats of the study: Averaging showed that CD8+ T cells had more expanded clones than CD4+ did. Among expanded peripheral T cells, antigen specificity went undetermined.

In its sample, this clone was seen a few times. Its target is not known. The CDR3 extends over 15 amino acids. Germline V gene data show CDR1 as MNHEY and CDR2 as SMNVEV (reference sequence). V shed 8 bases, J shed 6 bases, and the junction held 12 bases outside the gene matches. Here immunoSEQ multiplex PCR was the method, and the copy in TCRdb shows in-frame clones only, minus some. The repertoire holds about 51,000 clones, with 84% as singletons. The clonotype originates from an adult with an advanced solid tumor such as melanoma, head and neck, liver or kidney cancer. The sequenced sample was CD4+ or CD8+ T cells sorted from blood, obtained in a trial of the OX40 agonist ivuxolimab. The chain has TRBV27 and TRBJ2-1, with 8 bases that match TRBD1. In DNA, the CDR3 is TGTGCCAGCGGGCCCCCAGGGGGCGGAGGCAATGAGCAGTTCTTC. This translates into CASGPPGGGGNEQFF.